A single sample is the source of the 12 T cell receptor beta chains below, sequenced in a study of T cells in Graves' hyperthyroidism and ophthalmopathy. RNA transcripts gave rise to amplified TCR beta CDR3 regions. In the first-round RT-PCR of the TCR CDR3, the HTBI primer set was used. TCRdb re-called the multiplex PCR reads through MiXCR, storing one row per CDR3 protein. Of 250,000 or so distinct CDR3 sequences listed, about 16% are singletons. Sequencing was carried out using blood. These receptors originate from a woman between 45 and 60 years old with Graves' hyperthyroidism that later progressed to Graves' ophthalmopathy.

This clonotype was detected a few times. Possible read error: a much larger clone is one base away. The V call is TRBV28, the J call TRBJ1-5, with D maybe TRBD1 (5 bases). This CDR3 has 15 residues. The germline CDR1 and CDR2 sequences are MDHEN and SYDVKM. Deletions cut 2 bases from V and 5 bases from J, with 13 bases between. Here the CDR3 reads CASSLPGRAYQPQHF. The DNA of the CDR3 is TGTGCCAGCAGTTTACCTGGCAGGGCGTATCAGCCCCAGCATTTT.

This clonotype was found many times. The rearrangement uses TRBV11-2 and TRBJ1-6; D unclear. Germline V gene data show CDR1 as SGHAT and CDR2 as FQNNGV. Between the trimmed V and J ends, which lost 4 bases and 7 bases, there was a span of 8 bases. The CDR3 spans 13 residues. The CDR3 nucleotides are TGTGCCAGCAGCTCAATTCGAAATTCACCCCTCCACTTT. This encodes CASSSIRNSPLHF.

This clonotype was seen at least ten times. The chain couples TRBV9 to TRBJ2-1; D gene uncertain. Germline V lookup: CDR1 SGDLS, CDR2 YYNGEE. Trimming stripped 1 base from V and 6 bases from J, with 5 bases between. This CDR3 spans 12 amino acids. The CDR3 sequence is CASSVWGNEQFF. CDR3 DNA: TGTGCCAGCAGCGTATGGGGCAATGAGCAGTTCTTC.

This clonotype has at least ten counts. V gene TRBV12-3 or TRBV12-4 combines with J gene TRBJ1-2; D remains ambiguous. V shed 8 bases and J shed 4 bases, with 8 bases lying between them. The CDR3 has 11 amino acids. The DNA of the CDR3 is TGTGCCAGCGTAGGTGGCTATGGCTACACCTTC. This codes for CASVGGYGYTF.

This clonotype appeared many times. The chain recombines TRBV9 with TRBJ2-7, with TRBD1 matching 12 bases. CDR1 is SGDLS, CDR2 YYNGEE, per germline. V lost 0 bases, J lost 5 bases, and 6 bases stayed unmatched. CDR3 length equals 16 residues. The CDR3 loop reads CASSVGGGTGGHEQYF. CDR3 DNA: TGTGCCAGCAGCGTAGGAGGAGGGACAGGGGGCCACGAGCAGTACTTC.

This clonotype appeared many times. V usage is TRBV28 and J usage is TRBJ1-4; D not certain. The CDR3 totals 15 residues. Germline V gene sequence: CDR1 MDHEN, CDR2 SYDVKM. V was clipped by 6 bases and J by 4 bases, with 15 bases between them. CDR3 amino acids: CASSPRAALNEKLFF. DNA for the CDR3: TGTGCCAGCAGCCCTCGGGCAGCACTTAATGAAAAACTGTTTTTT.

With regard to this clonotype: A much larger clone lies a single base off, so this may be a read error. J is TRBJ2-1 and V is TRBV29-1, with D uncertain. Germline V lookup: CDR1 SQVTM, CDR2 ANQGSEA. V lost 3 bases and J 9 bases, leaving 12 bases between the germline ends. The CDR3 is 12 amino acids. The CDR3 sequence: CSVEGARREQFF. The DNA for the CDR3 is TGCAGCGTTGAGGGTGCACGTCGTGAGCAGTTCTTC.

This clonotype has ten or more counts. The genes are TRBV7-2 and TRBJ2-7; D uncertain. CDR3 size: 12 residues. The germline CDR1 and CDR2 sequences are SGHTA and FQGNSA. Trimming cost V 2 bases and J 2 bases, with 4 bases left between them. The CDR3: CASSLWPYEQYF. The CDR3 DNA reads TGTGCCAGCAGCTTATGGCCCTACGAGCAGTACTTC.

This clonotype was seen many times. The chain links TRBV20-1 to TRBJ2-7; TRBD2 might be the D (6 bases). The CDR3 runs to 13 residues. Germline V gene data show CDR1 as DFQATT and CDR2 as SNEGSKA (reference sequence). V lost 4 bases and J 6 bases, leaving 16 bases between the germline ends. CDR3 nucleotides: TGCAGTGCTAAGTTGCAGGGAGGACTCGAGCAGTACTTC. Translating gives CSAKLQGGLEQYF.

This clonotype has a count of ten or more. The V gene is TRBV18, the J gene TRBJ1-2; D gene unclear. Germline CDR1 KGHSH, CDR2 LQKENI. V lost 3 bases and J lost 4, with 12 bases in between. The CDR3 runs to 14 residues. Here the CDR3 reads CASSPLPRAYGYTF. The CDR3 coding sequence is TGTGCCAGCTCACCTCTCCCCCGGGCCTATGGCTACACCTTC.

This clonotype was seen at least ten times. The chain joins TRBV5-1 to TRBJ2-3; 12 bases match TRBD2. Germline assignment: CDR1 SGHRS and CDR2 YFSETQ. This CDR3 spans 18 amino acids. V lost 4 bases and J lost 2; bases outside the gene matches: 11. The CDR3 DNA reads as TGCGCCAGCAGCAAACAAACAGGGACTAGCGGGTTCACAGATACGCAGTATTTT. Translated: CASSKQTGTSGFTDTQYF.

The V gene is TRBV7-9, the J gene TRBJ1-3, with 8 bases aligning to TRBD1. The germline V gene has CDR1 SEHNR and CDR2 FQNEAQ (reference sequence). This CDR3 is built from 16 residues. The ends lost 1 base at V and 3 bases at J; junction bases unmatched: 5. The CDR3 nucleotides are TGTGCCAGCAGCTTAGGTCCGACAGGGGTTGGAAACACCATATATTTT. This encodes CASSLGPTGVGNTIYF.